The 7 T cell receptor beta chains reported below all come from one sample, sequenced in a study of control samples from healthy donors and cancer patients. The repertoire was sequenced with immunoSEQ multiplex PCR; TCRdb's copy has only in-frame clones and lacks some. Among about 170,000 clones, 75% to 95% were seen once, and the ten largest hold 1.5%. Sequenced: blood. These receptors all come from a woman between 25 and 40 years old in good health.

The CDR3 here is CATSETSDQETQYF. The CDR3 DNA is TGTGCCACCAGTGAAACTAGCGACCAAGAGACCCAGTACTTC. The chain recombines TRBV24-1 with TRBJ2-5; 7 nucleotides line up with TRBD2. Germline CDR1 and CDR2: KGHDR and SFDVKD. The CDR3 is 14 amino acids. Losses at the gene ends were 4 bases for V and 0 bases for J; bases not matched to a gene: 1.

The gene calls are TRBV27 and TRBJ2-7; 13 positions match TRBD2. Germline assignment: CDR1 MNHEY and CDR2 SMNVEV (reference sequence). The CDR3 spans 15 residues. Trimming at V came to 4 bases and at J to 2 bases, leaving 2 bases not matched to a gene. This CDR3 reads CASSWTSGSPYEQYF. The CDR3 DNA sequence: TGTGCCAGCAGTTGGACTAGCGGGAGCCCCTACGAGCAGTACTTC.

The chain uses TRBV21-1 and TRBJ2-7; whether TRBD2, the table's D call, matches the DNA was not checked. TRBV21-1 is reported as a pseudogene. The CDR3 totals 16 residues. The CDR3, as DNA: TGTGCCAGCAGAAAGGTAGGCGGGAGTGGGTCCTACGAGCAGTACTTC. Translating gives CASRKVGGSGSYEQYF.

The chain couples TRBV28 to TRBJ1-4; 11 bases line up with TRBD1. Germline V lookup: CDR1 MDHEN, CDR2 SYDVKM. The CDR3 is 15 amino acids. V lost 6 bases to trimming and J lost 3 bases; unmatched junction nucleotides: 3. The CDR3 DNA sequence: TGTGCCAGCAGGGGGGACAGGGGGTCTAATGAAAAACTGTTTTTT. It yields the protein CASRGDRGSNEKLFF.

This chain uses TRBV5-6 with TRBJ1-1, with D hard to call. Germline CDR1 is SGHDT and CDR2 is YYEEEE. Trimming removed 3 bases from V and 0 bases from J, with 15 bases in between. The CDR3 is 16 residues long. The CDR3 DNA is TGTGCCAGCAGCTCACTGGAAAGGGCCATGAACACTGAAGCTTTCTTT. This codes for CASSSLERAMNTEAFF.

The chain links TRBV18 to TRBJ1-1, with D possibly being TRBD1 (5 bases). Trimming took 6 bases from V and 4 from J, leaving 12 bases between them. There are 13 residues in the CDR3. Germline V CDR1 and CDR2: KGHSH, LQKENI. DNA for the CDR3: TGTGCCAGCTCGTTCGACAGTGGCACTGAAGCTTTCTTT. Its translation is CASSFDSGTEAFF.

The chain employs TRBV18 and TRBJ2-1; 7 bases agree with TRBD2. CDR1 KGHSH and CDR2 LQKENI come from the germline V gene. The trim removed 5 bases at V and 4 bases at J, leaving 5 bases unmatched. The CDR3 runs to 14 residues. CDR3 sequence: CASSELARYNEQFF. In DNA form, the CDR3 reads TGTGCCAGCTCAGAACTAGCGCGGTACAATGAGCAGTTCTTC.